This T cell receptor (beta chain) was sequenced during a study of blood T cells in healthy people across ages. A sample-barcoded 5' primer and a J-beta primer mix were used in a second PCR of about 7 to 12 cycles. TCRdb reprocessed the 5' RACE reads with MiXCR, giving one entry per CDR3 protein. The table records fewer than 2,000,000 distinct CDR3 sequences, roughly a third of them present only once. This clonotype was observed a few times. Antigen specificity is unknown. Study-level findings and limits: Estimated diversity across one million T cells was deemed an underestimate.

V lost 3 bases to trimming and J lost 7 bases, with 15 bases between them. The germline gives CDR1 SQVTM, CDR2 ANQGSEA. CDR3 length: 14 amino acids. The chain employs TRBV29-1 and TRBJ1-4, with unresolved D. The source of this sequence is a young woman in good health. Source material: blood. The CDR3 protein is CSVEGKGDREKLFF. CDR3 bases: TGCAGCGTTGAGGGGAAGGGAGATCGTGAAAAACTGTTTTTT.